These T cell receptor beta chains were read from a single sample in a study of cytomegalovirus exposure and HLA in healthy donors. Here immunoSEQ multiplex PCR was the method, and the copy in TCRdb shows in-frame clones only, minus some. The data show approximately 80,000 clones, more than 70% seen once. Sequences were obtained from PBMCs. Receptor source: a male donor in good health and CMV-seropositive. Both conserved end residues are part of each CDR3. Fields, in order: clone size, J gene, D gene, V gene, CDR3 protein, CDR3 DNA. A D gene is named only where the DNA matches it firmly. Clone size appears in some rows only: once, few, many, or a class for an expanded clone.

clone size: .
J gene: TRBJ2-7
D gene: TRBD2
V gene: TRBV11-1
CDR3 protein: CASSLRTSGNYEQYF
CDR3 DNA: TGTGCCAGCAGCTTACGGACTAGCGGGAATTACGAGCAGTACTTC

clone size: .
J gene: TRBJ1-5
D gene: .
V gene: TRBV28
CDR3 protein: CASSLLGAVGNQPQHF
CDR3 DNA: TGTGCCAGCAGTTTATTAGGGGCGGTTGGCAATCAGCCCCAGCATTTT

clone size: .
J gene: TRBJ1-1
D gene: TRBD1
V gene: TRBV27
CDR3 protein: CASSGRQGSTEAFF
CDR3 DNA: TGTGCCAGCAGTGGCCGACAGGGCAGCACTGAAGCTTTCTTT

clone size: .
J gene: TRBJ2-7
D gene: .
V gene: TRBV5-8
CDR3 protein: CASSPGTPSYEQYF
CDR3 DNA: TGTGCCAGCAGCCCCGGGACACCTTCCTACGAGCAGTACTTC

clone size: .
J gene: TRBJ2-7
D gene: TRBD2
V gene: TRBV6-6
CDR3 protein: CASSYSAGGYEQYF
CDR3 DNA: TGTGCCAGCAGTTACTCGGCGGGAGGATACGAGCAGTACTTC

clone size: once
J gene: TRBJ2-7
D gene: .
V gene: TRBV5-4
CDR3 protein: CASSHRRSYEQYF
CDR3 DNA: TGTGCCAGCAGCCACAGAAGATCCTACGAGCAGTACTTC

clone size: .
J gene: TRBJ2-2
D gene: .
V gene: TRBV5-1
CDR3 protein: CASSLNTNTGELFF
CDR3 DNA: TGCGCCAGCAGCTTGAATACGAACACCGGGGAGCTGTTTTTT

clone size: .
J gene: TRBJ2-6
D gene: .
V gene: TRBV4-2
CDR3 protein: CASSQSGTNSGANVLTF
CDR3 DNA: TGTGCCAGCAGCCAATCCGGGACAAACTCTGGGGCCAACGTCCTGACTTTC

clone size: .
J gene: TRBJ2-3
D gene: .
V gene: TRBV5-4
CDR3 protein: CASSVASTDTQYF
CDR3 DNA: TGTGCCAGCAGCGTGGCTAGCACAGATACGCAGTATTTT

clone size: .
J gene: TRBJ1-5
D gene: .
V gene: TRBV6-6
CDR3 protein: CASTGYNQPQHF
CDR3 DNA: TGTGCCAGCACCGGTTATAATCAGCCCCAGCATTTT

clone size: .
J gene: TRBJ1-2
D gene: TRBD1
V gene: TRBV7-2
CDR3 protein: CASSSTGTYGYTF
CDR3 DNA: TGTGCCAGCAGCTCGACAGGGACCTATGGCTACACCTTC

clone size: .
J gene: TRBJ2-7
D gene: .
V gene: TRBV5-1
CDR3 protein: CASSFGPTSYEQYF
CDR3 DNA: TGCGCCAGCAGCTTTGGGCCAACCTCCTACGAGCAGTACTTC

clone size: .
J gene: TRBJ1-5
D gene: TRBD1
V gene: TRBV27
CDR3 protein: CASSPHTGTGTAYGNQPQHF
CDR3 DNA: TGTGCCAGCAGTCCTCACACTGGGACAGGAACGGCCTACGGCAATCAGCCCCAGCATTTT

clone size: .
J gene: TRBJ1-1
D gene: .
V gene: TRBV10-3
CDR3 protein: CAISEGRGNAEAFF
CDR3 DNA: TGTGCCATCAGTGAGGGCAGGGGTAACGCTGAAGCTTTCTTT

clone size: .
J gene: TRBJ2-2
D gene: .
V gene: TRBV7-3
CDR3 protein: CASSLRQGSGELFF
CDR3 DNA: TGTGCCAGCAGCTTAAGGCAGGGGTCCGGGGAGCTGTTTTTT

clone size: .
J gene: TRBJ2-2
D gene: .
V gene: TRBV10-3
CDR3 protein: CAISASSRNTGELFF
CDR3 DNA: TGTGCCATCAGTGCTTCTAGCAGAAACACCGGGGAGCTGTTTTTT

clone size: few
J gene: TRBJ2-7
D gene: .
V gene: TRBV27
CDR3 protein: CASSSPGVLYEQYF
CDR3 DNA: TGTGCCAGCAGTTCCCCAGGGGTTTTGTACGAGCAGTACTTC

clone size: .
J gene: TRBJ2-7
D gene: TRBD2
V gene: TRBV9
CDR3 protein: CASSVEGRDYEQYF
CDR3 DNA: TGTGCCAGCAGCGTAGAGGGGAGGGACTACGAGCAGTACTTC

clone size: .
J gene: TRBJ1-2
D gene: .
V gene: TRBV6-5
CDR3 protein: CASSFYVGGVGYTF
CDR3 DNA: TGTGCCAGCAGTTTTTACGTGGGAGGCGTGGGCTACACCTTC

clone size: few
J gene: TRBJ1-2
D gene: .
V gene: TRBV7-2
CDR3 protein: CASSPRAGANYGYTF
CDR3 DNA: TGTGCCAGCAGCCCCCGGGCAGGGGCTAACTATGGCTACACCTTC

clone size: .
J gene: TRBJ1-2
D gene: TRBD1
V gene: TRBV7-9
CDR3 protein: CASSLDGLEGGTTF
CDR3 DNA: TGTGCCAGCAGCTTAGACGGGCTAGAAGGGGGCACCACCTTC

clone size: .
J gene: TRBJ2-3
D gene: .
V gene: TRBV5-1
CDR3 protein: CASRGRTDTQYF
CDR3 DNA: TGCGCCAGCAGGGGGCGCACAGATACGCAGTATTTT

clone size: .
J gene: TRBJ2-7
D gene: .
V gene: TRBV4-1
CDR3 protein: CASSQKEGVYEQYF
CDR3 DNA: TGCGCCAGCAGCCAAAAGGAGGGAGTTTACGAGCAGTACTTC

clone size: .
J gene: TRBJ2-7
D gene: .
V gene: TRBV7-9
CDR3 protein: CASSLAALVF
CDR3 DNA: TGTGCCAGCAGCTTAGCGGCCCTGGTCTTC

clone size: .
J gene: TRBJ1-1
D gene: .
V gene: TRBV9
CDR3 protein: CASSVTWNTEAFF
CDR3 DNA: TGTGCCAGCAGCGTTACTTGGAACACTGAAGCTTTCTTT

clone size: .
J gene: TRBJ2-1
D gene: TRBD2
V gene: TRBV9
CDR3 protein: CASSVGAGGLASEQFF
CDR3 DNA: TGTGCCAGCAGCGTAGGAGCGGGAGGCCTGGCGAGTGAGCAGTTCTTC

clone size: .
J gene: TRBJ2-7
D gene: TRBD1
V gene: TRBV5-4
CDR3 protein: CASSLGGTVPYEQYF
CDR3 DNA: TGTGCCAGCAGCTTGGGAGGGACAGTCCCCTACGAGCAGTACTTC

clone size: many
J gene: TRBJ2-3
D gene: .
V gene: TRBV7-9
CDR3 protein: CASSSTSDTQYF
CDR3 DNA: TGTGCCAGCAGCTCGACTTCAGATACGCAGTATTTT

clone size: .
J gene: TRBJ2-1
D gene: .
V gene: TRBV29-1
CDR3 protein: CSVEGLGPGYNEQFF
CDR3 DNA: TGCAGCGTTGAGGGCCTAGGGCCGGGATACAATGAGCAGTTCTTC

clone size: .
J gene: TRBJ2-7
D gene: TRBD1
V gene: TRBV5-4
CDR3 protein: CASSLGTGGAYEQYF
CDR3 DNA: TGTGCCAGCAGCCTAGGGACAGGGGGCGCCTACGAGCAGTACTTC

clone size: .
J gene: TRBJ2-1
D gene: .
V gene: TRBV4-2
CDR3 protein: CASSQEGGLAYNEQFF
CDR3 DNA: TGTGCCAGCAGCCAAGAGGGTGGACTTGCTTACAATGAGCAGTTCTTC

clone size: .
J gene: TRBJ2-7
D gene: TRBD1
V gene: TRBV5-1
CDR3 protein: CASSSGTGVYEQYF
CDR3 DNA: TGCGCCAGCAGCTCCGGGACAGGGGTCTACGAGCAGTACTTC

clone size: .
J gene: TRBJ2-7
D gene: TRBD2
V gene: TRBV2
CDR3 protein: CASKAGAFEQYF
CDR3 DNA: TGTGCCAGCAAGGCGGGAGCGTTCGAGCAGTACTTC

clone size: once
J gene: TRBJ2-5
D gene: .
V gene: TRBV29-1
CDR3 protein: CSVFRGQETQYF
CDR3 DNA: TGCAGCGTCTTCAGGGGACAAGAGACCCAGTACTTC

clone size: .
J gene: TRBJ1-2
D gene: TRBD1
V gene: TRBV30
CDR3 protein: CAGFSTGFNYGYTF
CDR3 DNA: TGTGCCGGGTTTTCGACAGGGTTTAACTATGGCTACACCTTC

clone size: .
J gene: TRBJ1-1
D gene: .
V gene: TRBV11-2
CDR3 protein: CASSRQENTEAFF
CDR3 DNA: TGTGCCAGCAGCCGACAGGAGAACACTGAAGCTTTCTTT

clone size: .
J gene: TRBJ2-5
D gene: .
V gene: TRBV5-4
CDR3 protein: CASSLGGPGTQYF
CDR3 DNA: TGTGCCAGCAGTTTAGGGGGTCCTGGGACCCAGTACTTC